Listed below are T cell receptor beta chains from one sample, sequenced in a study of T cells in narcolepsy. Libraries were prepared by immunoSEQ multiplex PCR; TCRdb keeps only in-frame clonotypes and omits some of them. The sample lists 25,000 to 30,000 clones, more than 70% seen once, with roughly 0.89% in the top ten. Sequenced sample: memory (CD45RA-) CD4+ T cells from blood. The receptors derive from a human donor in good health. CDR3s include the opening cysteine and the closing phenylalanine or tryptophan. D genes are given only for firm matches. Clone size, where shown, is once, few, many, or a class for clones that have expanded.

V	J	size	D	CDR3	DNA
TRBV30	TRBJ2-2	few	NA	CAWSGPDREGGELFF	TGTGCCTGGAGTGGCCCGGACAGGGAGGGAGGAGAGCTGTTTTTT
TRBV9	TRBJ2-2	few	NA	CASSVGLNTGELFF	TGTGCCAGCAGCGTAGGACTGAACACCGGGGAGCTGTTTTTT
TRBV28	TRBJ2-5	NA	NA	CASRGTVQETQYF	TGTGCCAGCAGAGGAACGGTGCAAGAGACCCAGTACTTC
TRBV5-6	TRBJ2-7	NA	TRBD2	CASSLRLAGSKEQYF	TGTGCCAGCAGCTTGCGGCTAGCGGGATCAAAAGAGCAGTACTTC
TRBV6-1	TRBJ1-5	NA	TRBD1	CASSGDRVQPQHF	TGTGCCAGCAGTGGGGACAGGGTTCAGCCCCAGCATTTT
TRBV6-6	TRBJ2-2	NA	TRBD1	CASSNRDRGRTGELFF	TGTGCCAGCAGTAACCGGGACAGGGGAAGAACCGGGGAGCTGTTTTTT
TRBV7-2	TRBJ1-3	NA	NA	CASHPGAGNTIYF	TGTGCCAGCCACCCAGGGGCTGGAAACACCATATATTTT
TRBV12-5	TRBJ1-4	NA	TRBD1	CASARDRGAEKLFF	TGTGCTAGTGCCCGGGACAGGGGGGCTGAAAAACTGTTTTTT
TRBV30	TRBJ1-3	NA	TRBD1	CARAGQGKSSGNTIYF	TGTGCCCGGGCGGGACAGGGTAAATCTTCTGGAAACACCATATATTTT
TRBV15	TRBJ2-3	NA	TRBD2	CATSRGTSGGTFQDTQYF	TGTGCCACCAGCAGAGGAACTAGCGGGGGGACTTTTCAAGATACGCAGTATTTT
TRBV7-9	TRBJ1-1	NA	NA	CASSFEGAFF	TGTGCCAGCAGCTTTGAGGGAGCTTTCTTT
TRBV7-3	TRBJ2-1	NA	NA	CASSRSGTPEQFF	TGTGCCAGCAGCCGATCAGGGACGCCCGAGCAGTTCTTC
TRBV6-6	TRBJ1-2	NA	NA	CASSSPDRYGYTF	TGTGCCAGCAGTTCGCCGGACCGCTATGGCTACACCTTC
TRBV5-1	TRBJ1-6	NA	TRBD1	CASSLTGEDSPLHF	TGCGCCAGCAGCTTAACAGGGGAGGATTCACCCCTCCACTTT
TRBV6-1	TRBJ2-3	NA	NA	CASTARQIRTDTQYF	TGTGCCAGCACGGCTCGCCAGATCCGCACAGATACGCAGTATTTT
TRBV28	TRBJ2-1	NA	NA	CASSLNDEQFF	TGTGCCAGCAGCCTTAACGATGAGCAGTTCTTC
TRBV30	TRBJ1-6	NA	NA	CAWSVRQDNSPLHF	TGTGCCTGGAGTGTAAGGCAGGATAATTCACCCCTCCACTTT
TRBV5-1	TRBJ2-3	NA	NA	CASSKEGTDTQYF	TGCGCCAGCAGCAAGGAGGGGACAGATACGCAGTATTTT
TRBV20-1	TRBJ1-2	NA	NA	CSARHLHGYTF	TGCAGTGCTAGGCATCTGCATGGCTACACCTTC
TRBV10-3	TRBJ2-7	NA	TRBD1	CAISNWDRGTHEQYF	TGTGCCATCAGTAATTGGGACAGGGGGACGCACGAGCAGTACTTC
TRBV7-9	TRBJ2-7	few	NA	CASSLPGYEQYF	TGTGCCAGCAGCTTACCCGGATACGAGCAGTACTTC
TRBV29-1	TRBJ1-2	NA	NA	CSVDAPGGSLYGYTF	TGCAGCGTTGACGCTCCGGGCGGGAGCCTCTATGGCTACACCTTC
TRBV5-4	TRBJ2-1	once	TRBD2	CASSLAGTSGVSEQFF	TGTGCCAGCAGCTTGGCCGGGACTAGCGGGGTTAGTGAGCAGTTCTTC
TRBV2	TRBJ1-5	NA	TRBD1	CASSGKGALNQPQHF	TGTGCCAGCAGTGGGAAGGGGGCCTTGAATCAGCCCCAGCATTTT
TRBV29-1	TRBJ2-3	once	NA	CSVVQATDTQYF	TGCAGCGTTGTGCAGGCCACAGATACGCAGTATTTT
TRBV19	TRBJ1-1	NA	NA	CASSSRDKTEAFF	TGTGCCAGTAGTAGCCGGGACAAAACTGAAGCTTTCTTT
TRBV6-1	TRBJ2-5	NA	TRBD2	CASRTTSGIRETQYF	TGTGCCAGCAGAACGACTAGCGGGATCAGAGAGACCCAGTACTTC
TRBV5-4	TRBJ2-1	NA	TRBD2	CASSLGAGGGYNEQFF	TGTGCCAGCAGCTTGGGGGCCGGGGGGGGCTACAATGAGCAGTTCTTC
TRBV9	TRBJ2-7	NA	NA	CASSVEAWAYEQYF	TGTGCCAGCAGCGTAGAGGCTTGGGCCTACGAGCAGTACTTC
TRBV6-6	TRBJ1-6	NA	NA	CASSSAGSPGSPLHF	TGTGCCAGCAGTTCAGCAGGGAGTCCGGGTTCACCCCTCCACTTT
TRBV5-4	TRBJ1-6	NA	NA	CASSLAPGSSYNSPLHF	TGTGCCAGCAGCTTGGCCCCAGGGAGCTCCTATAATTCACCCCTCCACTTT
TRBV19	TRBJ2-1	few	NA	CASSTSGLPFF	TGTGCCAGTAGTACCTCAGGGCTACCGTTCTTC
TRBV7-2	TRBJ1-2	NA	TRBD1	CASSLSQGSNGYTF	TGTGCCAGCAGCTTATCACAGGGGAGTAATGGCTACACCTTC
TRBV2	TRBJ2-3	NA	NA	CASRGGDTQYF	TGTGCCAGCAGGGGTGGGGATACGCAGTATTTT
TRBV27	TRBJ1-1	NA	TRBD1	CASSRQGGAEAFF	TGTGCCAGCAGTAGACAGGGGGGGGCTGAAGCTTTCTTT
TRBV2	TRBJ1-2	NA	TRBD1	CASSVDRGRGYTF	TGTGCCAGCAGCGTCGACAGGGGGCGAGGCTACACCTTC
TRBV10-3	TRBJ2-5	NA	NA	CAITRTAQETQYF	TGTGCCATCACCAGGACAGCCCAAGAGACCCAGTACTTC
TRBV2	TRBJ1-3	once	TRBD1	CASSGQGATSGNTIYF	TGTGCCAGCAGCGGACAGGGGGCGACCTCTGGAAACACCATATATTTT
TRBV11-2	TRBJ2-1	NA	TRBD2	CASSLESREHDEQFF	TGTGCCAGCAGCTTAGAATCGCGGGAGCATGATGAGCAGTTCTTC
TRBV5-5	TRBJ1-1	NA	NA	CASSFAQNTEAFF	TGTGCCAGCAGCTTCGCCCAGAACACTGAAGCTTTCTTT
TRBV27	TRBJ1-5	NA	NA	CASSFRGGQPQHF	TGTGCCAGCAGTTTCAGGGGTGGACAGCCCCAGCATTTT
TRBV27	TRBJ2-5	NA	TRBD2	CASSSGLGETQYF	TGTGCCAGCAGTTCTGGACTAGGGGAGACCCAGTACTTC
TRBV6-1	TRBJ1-4	once	TRBD1	CASSERVGGWAEKLFF	TGTGCCAGCAGTGAACGGGTAGGGGGCTGGGCTGAAAAACTGTTTTTT
TRBV6-5	TRBJ2-2	NA	NA	CASSYPTGELFF	TGTGCCAGCAGTTACCCCACCGGGGAGCTGTTTTTT
TRBV9	TRBJ2-7	NA	TRBD2	CASSFDQLAGSGEQYF	TGTGCCAGCAGCTTCGACCAACTAGCGGGGTCGGGGGAGCAGTACTTC